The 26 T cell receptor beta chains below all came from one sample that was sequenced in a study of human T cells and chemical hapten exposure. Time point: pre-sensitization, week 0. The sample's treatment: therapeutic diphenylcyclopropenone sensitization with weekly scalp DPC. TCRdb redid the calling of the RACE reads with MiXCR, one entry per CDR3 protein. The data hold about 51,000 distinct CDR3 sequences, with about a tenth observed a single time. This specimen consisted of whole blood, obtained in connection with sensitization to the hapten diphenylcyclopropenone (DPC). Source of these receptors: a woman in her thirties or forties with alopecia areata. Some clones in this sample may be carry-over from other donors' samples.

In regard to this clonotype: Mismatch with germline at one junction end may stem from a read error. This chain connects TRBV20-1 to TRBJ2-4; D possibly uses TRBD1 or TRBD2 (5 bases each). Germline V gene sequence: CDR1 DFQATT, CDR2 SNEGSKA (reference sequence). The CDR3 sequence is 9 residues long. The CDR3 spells CSAERGPSF. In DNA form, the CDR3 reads TGCAGTGCGGAGAGGGGCCCGTCCTTC.

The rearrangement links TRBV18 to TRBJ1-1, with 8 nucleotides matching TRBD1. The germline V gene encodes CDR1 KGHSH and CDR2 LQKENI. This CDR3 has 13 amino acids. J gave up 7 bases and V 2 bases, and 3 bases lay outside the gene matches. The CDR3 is CASSPDGQGEAFF. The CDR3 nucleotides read TGTGCCAGCTCACCAGACGGACAGGGTGAAGCTTTCTTT.

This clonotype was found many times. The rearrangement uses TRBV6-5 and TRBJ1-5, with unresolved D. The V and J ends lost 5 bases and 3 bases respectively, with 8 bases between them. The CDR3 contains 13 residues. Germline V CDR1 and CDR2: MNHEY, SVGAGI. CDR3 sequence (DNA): TGTGCCAGCAGTGGGGATTACAATCAGCCCCAGCATTTT. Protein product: CASSGDYNQPQHF.

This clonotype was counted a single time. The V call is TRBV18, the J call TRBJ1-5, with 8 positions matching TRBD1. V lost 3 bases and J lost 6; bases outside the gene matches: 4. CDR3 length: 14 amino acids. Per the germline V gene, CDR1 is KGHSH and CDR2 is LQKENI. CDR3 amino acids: CASSPGQGPQPQHF. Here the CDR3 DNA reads TGTGCCAGCTCACCCGGACAGGGACCTCAGCCCCAGCATTTT.

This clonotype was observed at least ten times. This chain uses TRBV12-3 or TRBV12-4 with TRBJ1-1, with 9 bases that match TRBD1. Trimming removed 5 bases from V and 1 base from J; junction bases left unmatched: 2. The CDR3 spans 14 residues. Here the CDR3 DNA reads TGTGCCAGCAGTGCGGACAGGGGGAACACTGAAGCTTTCTTT. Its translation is CASSADRGNTEAFF.

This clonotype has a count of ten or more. The CDR3 is CASSVAGVRETQYF. CDR3 bases: TGTGCCAGCAGCGTAGCGGGGGTCAGGGAGACCCAGTACTTC. This chain uses TRBV7-3 with TRBJ2-5; 9 positions match TRBD2. Germline V gene sequence: CDR1 SGHTA, CDR2 FQGTGA. V lost 5 bases to trimming and J lost 5 bases; unmatched junction nucleotides: 6. The CDR3 is made up of 14 amino acids.

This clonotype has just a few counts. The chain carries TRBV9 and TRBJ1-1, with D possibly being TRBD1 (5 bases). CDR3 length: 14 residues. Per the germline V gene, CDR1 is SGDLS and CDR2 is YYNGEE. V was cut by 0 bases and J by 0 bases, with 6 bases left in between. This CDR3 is CASSVGGVNTEAFF. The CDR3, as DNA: TGTGCCAGCAGCGTAGGGGGCGTGAACACTGAAGCTTTCTTT.

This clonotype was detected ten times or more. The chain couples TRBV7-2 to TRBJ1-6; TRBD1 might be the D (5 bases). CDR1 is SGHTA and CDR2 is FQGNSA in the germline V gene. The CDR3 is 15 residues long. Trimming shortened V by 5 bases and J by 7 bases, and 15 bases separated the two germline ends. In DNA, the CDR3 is TGTGCCAGCAGCGCAGGACCCAGGGACAATTCACCCCTCCACTTT. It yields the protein CASSAGPRDNSPLHF.

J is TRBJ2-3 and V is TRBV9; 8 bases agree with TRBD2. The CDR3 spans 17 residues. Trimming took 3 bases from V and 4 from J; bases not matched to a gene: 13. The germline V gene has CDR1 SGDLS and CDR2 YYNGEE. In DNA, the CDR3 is TGTGCCAGCAGCGCTGGGGGAAAGCGGGGGTGGTCAGATACGCAGTATTTT. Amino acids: CASSAGGKRGWSDTQYF.

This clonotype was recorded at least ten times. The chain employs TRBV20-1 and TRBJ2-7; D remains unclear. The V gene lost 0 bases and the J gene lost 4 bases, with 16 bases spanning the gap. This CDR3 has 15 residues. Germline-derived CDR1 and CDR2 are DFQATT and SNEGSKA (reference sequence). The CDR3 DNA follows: TGCAGTGCTAGAGATTCTAAGGGAATCCGGTACGAGCAGTACTTC. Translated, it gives CSARDSKGIRYEQYF.

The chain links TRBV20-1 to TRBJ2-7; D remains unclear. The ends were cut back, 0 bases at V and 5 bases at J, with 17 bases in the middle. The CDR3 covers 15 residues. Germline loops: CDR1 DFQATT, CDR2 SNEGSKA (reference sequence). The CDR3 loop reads CSARDRASPPDEQYF. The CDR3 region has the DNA TGCAGTGCTAGAGATCGGGCCTCACCCCCCGACGAGCAGTACTTC.

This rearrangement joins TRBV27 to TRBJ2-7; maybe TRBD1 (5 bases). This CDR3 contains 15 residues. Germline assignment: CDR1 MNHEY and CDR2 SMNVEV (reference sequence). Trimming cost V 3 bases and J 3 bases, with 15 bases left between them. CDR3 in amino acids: CASSFPDRNFYEQYF. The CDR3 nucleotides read TGTGCCAGCAGTTTCCCCGACAGAAACTTCTACGAGCAGTACTTC.

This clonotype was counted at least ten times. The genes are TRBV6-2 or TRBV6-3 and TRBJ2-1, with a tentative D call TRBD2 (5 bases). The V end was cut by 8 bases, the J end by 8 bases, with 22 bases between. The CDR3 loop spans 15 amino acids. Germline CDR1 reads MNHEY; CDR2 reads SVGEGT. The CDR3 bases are TGTGCCAGCGAACTAGGTACTAGAAAAGGTCATGAGCAGTTCTTC. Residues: CASELGTRKGHEQFF.

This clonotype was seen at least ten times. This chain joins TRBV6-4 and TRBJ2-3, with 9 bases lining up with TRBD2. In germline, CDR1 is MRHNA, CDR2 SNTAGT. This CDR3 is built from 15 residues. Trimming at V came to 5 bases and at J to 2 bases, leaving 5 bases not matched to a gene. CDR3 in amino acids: CASSPAGGNTDTQYF. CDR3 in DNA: TGTGCCAGCAGTCCGGCGGGGGGGAACACAGATACGCAGTATTTT.

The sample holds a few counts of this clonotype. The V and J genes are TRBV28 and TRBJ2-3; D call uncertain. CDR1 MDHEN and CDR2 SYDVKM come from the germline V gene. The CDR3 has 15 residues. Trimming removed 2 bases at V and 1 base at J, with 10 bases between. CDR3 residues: CASSLPSPGTDTQYF. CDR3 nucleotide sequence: TGTGCCAGCAGTTTACCCTCTCCTGGCACAGATACGCAGTATTTT. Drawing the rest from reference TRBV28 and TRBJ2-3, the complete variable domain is DVKVTQSSRYLVKRTGEKVFLECVQDMDHENMFWYRQDPGLGLRLIYFSYDVKMKEKGDIPEGYSVSREKKERFSLILESASTNQTSMYLCASSLPSPGTDTQYFGPGTRLTVL.

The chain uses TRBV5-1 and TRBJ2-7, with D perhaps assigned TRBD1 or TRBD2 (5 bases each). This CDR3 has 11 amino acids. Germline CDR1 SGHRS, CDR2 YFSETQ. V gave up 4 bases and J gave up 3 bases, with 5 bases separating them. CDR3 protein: CASSGGYEQYF. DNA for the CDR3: TGCGCCAGCAGCGGGGGCTACGAGCAGTACTTC. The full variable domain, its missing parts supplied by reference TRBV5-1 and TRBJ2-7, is KAGVTQTPRYLIKTRGQQVTLSCSPISGHRSVSWYQQTPGQGLQFLFEYFSETQRNKGNFPGRFSGRQFSNSRSEMNVSTLELGDSALYLCASSGGYEQYFGPGTRLTVT.

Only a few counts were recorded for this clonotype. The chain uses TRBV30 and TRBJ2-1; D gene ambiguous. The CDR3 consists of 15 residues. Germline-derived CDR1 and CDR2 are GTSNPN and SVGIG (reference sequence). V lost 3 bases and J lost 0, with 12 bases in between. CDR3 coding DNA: TGTGCCTGGAGGGCACCCTACAGCTCCTACAATGAGCAGTTCTTC. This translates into CAWRAPYSSYNEQFF.

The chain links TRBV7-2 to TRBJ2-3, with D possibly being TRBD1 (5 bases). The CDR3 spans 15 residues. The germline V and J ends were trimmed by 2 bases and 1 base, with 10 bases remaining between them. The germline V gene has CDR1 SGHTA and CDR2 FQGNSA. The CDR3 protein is CASSLQGFRTDTQYF. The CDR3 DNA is TGTGCCAGCAGCTTACAGGGTTTCCGCACAGATACGCAGTATTTT.

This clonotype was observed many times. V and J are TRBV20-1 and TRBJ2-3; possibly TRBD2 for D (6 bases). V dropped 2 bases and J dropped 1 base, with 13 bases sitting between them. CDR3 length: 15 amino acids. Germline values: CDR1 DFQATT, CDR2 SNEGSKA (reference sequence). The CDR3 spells CSARLSGTGTDTQYF. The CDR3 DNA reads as TGCAGTGCTAGACTTAGCGGAACCGGCACAGATACGCAGTATTTT.

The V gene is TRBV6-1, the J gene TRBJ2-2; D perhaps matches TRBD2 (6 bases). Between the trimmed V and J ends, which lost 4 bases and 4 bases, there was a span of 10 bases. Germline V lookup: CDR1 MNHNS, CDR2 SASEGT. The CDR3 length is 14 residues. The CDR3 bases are TGTGCCAGCAGTGGGGGACTGCTCACCGGGGAGCTGTTTTTT. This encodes CASSGGLLTGELFF.

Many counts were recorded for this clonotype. CDR3 amino acids: CSVEGGTSLTDTQYF. CDR3 DNA sequence: TGCAGCGTTGAAGGGGGGACTTCCCTCACAGATACGCAGTATTTT. The chain couples TRBV29-1 to TRBJ2-3; D perhaps matches TRBD2 (6 bases). The CDR3 totals 15 residues. CDR1 SQVTM and CDR2 ANQGSEA come from the germline V gene. V shed 1 base and J shed 2 bases, with 13 bases lying between them.

CDR3 residues: CASSLYLAGAGELFF. The DNA for the CDR3 is TGTGCCAGCAGCTTATATCTAGCGGGGGCCGGGGAGCTGTTTTTT. The V call is TRBV7-8, the J call TRBJ2-2; 10 bases line up with TRBD2. V lost 2 bases to trimming and J lost 6 bases; unmatched junction nucleotides: 3. CDR1 is SGHVS, CDR2 FQNEAQ, per germline. CDR3 length: 15 amino acids.

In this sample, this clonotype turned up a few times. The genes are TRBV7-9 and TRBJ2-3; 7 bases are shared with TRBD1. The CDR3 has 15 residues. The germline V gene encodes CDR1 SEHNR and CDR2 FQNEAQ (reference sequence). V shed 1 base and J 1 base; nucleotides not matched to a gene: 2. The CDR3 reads CASSLGQGGTDTQYF. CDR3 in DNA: TGTGCCAGCAGCTTAGGACAGGGAGGCACAGATACGCAGTATTTT.

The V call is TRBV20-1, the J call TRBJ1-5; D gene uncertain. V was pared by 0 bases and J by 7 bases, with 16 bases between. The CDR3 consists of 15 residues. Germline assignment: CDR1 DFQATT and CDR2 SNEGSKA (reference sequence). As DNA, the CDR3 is TGCAGTGCTAGAGATCGCACCGGTCTAAGGCAGCCCCAGCATTTT. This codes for CSARDRTGLRQPQHF.

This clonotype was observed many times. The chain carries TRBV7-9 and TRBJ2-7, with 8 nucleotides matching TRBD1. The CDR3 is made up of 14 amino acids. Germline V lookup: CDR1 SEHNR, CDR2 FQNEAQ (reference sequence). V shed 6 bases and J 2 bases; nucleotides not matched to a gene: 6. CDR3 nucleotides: TGTGCCAGCAGTACAGGGGGGATGGCCTACGAGCAGTACTTC. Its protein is CASSTGGMAYEQYF.

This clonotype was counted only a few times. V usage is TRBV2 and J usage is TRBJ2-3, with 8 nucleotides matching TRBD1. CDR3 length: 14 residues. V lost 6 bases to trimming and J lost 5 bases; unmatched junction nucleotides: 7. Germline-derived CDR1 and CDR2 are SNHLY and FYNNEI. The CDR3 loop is CASRTGDWGDTQYF. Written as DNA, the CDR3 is TGTGCCAGCAGGACAGGGGATTGGGGAGATACGCAGTATTTT.